This T cell receptor (beta chain) appears in the sequencing data of a study of blood T cell repertoires in COVID-19. Two negative PCRs, clearance, or symptom resolution were required of recovered Cohort 3 donors. This CDR3 is built from 12 residues. Looked up from germline, CDR1 is SGHNT and CDR2 is YYREEE (reference sequence). The germline V and J ends were trimmed by 4 bases and 8 bases, with 11 bases remaining between them. TCRdb keeps only in-frame clones here, not all; method: immunoSEQ multiplex PCR. The table includes around 130,000 clones, 75% to 90% detected once. The chain couples TRBV5-4 to TRBJ2-3; maybe TRBD2 (5 bases). The sequenced sample was PBMCs or T cells enriched from blood (not recorded which). This receptor was identified in a man aged 25 to 45 who had recovered from COVID-19. CDR3 region: CASSQTGITQYF. In nucleotides, the CDR3 is TGTGCCAGCAGCCAAACGGGAATTACGCAGTATTTT.